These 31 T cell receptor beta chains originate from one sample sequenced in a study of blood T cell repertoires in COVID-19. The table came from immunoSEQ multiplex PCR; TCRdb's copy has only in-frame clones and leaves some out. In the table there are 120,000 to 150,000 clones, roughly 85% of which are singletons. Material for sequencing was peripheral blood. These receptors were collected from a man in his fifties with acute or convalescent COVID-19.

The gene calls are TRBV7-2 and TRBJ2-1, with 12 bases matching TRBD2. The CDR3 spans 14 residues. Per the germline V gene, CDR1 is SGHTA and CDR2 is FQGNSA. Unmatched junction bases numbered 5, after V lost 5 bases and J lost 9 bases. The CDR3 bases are TGTGCCAGCAGCGCCGGACTAGCGGGAAGTGAGCAGTTCTTC. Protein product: CASSAGLAGSEQFF. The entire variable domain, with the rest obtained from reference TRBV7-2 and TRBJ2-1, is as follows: GAGVSQSPSNKVTEKGKDVELRCDPISGHTALYWYRQSLGQGLEFLIYFQGNSAPDKSGLPSDRFSAERTGGSVSTLTIQRTQQEDSAVYLCASSAGLAGSEQFFGPGTRLTVL.

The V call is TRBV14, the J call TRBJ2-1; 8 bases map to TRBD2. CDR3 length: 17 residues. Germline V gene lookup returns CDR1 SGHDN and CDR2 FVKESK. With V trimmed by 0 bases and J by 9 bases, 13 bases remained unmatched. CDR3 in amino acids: CASSQDWAGGVYAEQFF. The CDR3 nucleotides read TGTGCCAGCAGCCAAGATTGGGCGGGAGGAGTCTACGCTGAGCAGTTCTTC.

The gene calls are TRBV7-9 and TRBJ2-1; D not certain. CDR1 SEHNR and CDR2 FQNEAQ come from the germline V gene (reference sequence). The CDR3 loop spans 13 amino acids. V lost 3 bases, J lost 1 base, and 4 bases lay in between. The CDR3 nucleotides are TGTGCCAGCAGCTTCCGTTCCTACAATGAGCAGTTCTTC. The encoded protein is CASSFRSYNEQFF.

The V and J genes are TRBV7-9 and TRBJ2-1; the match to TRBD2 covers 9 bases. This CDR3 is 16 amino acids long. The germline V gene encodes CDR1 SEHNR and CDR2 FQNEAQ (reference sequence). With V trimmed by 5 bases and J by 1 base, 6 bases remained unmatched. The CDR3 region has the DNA TGTGCCAGCAGCCCCGGCGGGGGGGCGTCCTACAATGAGCAGTTCTTC. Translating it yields CASSPGGGASYNEQFF. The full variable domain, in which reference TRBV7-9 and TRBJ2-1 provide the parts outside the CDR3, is DTGVSQNPRHKITKRGQNVTFRCDPISEHNRLYWYRQTLGQGPEFLTYFQNEAQLEKSRLLSDRFSAERPKGSFSTLEIQRTEQGDSAMYLCASSPGGGASYNEQFFGPGTRLTVL.

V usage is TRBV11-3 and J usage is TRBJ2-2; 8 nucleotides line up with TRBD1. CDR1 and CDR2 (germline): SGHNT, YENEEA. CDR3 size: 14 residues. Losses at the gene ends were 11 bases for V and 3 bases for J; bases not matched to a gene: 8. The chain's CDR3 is CASGGFRDTGELFF. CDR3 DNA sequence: TGTGCCTCAGGGGGCTTTAGGGACACCGGGGAGCTGTTTTTT.

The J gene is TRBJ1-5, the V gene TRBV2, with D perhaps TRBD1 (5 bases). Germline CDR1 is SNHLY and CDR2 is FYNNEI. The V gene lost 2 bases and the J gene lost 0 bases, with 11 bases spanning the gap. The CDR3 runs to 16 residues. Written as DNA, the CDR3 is TGTGCCAGCAGTGAACGAGTGGGGCCTAGCAATCAGCCCCAGCATTTT. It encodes CASSERVGPSNQPQHF.

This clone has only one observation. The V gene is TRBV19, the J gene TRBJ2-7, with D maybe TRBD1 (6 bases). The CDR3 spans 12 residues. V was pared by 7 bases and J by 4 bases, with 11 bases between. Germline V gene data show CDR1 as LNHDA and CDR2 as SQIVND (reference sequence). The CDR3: CASTGRGYEQYF. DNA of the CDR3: TGTGCCAGTACGGGCAGGGGATACGAGCAGTACTTC.

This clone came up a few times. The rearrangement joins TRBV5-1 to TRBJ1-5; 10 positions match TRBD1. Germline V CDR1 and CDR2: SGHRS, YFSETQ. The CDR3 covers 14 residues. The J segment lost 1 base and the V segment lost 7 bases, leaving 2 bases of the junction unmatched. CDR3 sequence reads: CASGTGESNQPQHF. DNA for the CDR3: TGCGCCAGCGGGACAGGGGAAAGCAATCAGCCCCAGCATTTT.

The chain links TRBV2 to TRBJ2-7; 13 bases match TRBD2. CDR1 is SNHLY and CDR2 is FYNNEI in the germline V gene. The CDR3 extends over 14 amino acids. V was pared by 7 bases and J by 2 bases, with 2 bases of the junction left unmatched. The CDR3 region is CASIGTSGAYEQYF. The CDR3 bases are TGTGCCAGCATCGGGACTAGCGGGGCCTACGAGCAGTACTTC.

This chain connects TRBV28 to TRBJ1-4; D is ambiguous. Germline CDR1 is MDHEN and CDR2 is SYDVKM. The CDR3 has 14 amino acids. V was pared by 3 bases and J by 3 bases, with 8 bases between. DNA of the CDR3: TGTGCCAGCAGTTTGAGGAGGGCTAATGAAAAACTGTTTTTT. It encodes CASSLRRANEKLFF.

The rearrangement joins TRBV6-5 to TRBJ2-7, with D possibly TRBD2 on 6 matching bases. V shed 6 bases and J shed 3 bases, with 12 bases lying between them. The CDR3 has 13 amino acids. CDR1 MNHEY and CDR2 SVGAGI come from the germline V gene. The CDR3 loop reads CASSPGTYYEQYF. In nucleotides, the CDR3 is TGTGCCAGCAGCCCCGGGACTTACTACGAGCAGTACTTC.

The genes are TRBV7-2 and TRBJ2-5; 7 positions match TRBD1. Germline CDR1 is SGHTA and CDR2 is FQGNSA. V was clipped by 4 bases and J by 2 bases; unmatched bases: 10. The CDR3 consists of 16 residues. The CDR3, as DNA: TGTGCCAGCAGCTCCCCCTACAGGGGCGATCAAGAGACCCAGTACTTC. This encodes CASSSPYRGDQETQYF. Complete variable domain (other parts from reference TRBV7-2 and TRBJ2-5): GAGVSQSPSNKVTEKGKDVELRCDPISGHTALYWYRQSLGQGLEFLIYFQGNSAPDKSGLPSDRFSAERTGGSVSTLTIQRTQQEDSAVYLCASSSPYRGDQETQYFGPGTRLLVL.

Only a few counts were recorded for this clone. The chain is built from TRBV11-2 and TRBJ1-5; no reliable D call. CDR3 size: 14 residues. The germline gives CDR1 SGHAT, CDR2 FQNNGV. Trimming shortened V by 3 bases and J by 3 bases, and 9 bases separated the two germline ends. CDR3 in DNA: TGTGCCAGCAGCTTGTCCAGGAACAATCAGCCCCAGCATTTT. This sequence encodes CASSLSRNNQPQHF.

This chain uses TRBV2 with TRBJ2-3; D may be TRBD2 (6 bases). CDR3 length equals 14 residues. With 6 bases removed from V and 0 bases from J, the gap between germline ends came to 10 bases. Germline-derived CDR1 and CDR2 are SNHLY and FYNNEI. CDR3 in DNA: TGTGCCAGCAGGAACCGGGAGAGCACAGATACGCAGTATTTT. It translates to CASRNRESTDTQYF.

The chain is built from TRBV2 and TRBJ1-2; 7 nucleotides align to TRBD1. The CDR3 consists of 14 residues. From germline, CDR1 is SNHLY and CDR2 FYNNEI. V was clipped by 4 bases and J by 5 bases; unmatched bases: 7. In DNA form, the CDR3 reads TGTGCCAGCAGTGCAACAGGGGCCGCGTATGGCTACACCTTC. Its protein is CASSATGAAYGYTF.

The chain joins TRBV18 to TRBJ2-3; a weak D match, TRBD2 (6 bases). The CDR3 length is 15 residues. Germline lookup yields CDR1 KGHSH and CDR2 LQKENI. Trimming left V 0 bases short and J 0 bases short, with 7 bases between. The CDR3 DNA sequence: TGTGCCAGCTCACCACCCGGACTAAGCACAGATACGCAGTATTTT. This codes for CASSPPGLSTDTQYF. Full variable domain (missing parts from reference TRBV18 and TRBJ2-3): NAGVMQNPRHLVRRRGQEARLRCSPMKGHSHVYWYRQLPEEGLKFMVYLQKENIIDESGMPKERFSAEFPKEGPSILRIQQVVRGDSAAYFCASSPPGLSTDTQYFGPGTRLTVL.

Here the CDR3 DNA reads TGTGCCATCAGTCCAGGGGGTTTCGCTGAAGCTTTCTTT. It yields the protein CAISPGGFAEAFF. This sequence joins TRBV10-3 and TRBJ1-1; 7 bases fit TRBD1. The CDR3 extends over 13 amino acids. The junction had 6 bases not matched to a gene; V was cut back by 5 bases and J by 6 bases. Germline V gene lookup returns CDR1 ENHRY and CDR2 SYGVKD.

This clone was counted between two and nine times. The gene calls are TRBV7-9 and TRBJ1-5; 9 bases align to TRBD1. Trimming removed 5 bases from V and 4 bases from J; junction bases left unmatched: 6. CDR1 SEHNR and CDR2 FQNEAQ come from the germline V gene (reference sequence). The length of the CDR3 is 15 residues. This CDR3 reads CASSTIGQGNQPQHF. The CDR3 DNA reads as TGTGCCAGCAGCACGATCGGACAGGGGAATCAGCCCCAGCATTTT. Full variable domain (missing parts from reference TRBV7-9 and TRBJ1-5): DTGVSQNPRHKITKRGQNVTFRCDPISEHNRLYWYRQTLGQGPEFLTYFQNEAQLEKSRLLSDRFSAERPKGSFSTLEIQRTEQGDSAMYLCASSTIGQGNQPQHFGDGTRLSIL.

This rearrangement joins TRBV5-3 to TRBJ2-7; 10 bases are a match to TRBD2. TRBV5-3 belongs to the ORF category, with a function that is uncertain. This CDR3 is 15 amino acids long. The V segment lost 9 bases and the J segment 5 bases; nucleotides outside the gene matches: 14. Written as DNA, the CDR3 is TGTGCCATCCTAGCGGGAGTTACCTTTACCCACGAGCAGTACTTC. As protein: CAILAGVTFTHEQYF.

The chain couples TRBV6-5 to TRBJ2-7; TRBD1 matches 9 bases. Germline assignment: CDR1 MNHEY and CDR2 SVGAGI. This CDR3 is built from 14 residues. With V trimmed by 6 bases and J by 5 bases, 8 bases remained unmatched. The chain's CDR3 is CASRKGQGIHEQYF. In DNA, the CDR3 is TGTGCCAGCAGGAAGGGACAGGGTATCCACGAGCAGTACTTC.

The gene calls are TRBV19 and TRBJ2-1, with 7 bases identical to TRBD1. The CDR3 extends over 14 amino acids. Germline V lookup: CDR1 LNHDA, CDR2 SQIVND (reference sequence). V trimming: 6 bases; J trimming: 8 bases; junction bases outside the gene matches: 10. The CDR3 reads CASRKYRGLDEQFF. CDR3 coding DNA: TGTGCCAGTAGGAAATACAGGGGTCTCGATGAGCAGTTCTTC.

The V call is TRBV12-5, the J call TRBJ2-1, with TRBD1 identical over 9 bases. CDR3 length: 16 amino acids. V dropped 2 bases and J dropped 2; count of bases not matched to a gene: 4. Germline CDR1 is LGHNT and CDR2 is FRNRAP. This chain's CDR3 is CASGLSGQGTYNEQFF. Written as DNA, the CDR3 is TGTGCTAGTGGTTTGTCGGGACAGGGAACCTACAATGAGCAGTTCTTC.

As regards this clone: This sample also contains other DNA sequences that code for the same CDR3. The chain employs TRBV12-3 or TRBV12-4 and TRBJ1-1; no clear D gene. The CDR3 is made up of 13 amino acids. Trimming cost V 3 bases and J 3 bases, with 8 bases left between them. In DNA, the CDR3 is TGTGCCAGCAGTTTCGGCGGCGACACTGAAGCTTTCTTT. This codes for CASSFGGDTEAFF.

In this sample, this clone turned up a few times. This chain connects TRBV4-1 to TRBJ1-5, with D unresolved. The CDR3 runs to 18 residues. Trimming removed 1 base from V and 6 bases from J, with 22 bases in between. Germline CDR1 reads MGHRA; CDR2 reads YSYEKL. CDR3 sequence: CASSQGASTRGLGQPQHF. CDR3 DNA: TGCGCCAGCAGCCAAGGCGCATCGACACGCGGACTCGGTCAGCCCCAGCATTTT.

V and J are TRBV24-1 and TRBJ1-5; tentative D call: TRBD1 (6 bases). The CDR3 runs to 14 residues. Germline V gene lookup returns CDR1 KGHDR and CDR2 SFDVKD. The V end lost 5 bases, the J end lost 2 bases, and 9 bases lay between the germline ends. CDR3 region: CATSAAGGNQPQHF. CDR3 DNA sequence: TGTGCCACCAGTGCCGCAGGGGGCAATCAGCCCCAGCATTTT.

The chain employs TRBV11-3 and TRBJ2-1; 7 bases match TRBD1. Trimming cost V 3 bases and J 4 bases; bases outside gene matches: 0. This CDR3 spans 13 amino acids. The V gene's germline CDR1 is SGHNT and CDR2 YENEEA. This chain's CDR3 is CASSLGQYNEQFF. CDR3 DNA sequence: TGTGCCAGCAGCTTGGGACAGTACAATGAGCAGTTCTTC.

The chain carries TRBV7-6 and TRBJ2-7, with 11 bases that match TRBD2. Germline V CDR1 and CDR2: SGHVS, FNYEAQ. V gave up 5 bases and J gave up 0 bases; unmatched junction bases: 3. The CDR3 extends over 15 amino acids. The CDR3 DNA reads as TGTGCCAGCAGCCTAACTAGCGGGGGCTCCTACGAGCAGTACTTC. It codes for CASSLTSGGSYEQYF.

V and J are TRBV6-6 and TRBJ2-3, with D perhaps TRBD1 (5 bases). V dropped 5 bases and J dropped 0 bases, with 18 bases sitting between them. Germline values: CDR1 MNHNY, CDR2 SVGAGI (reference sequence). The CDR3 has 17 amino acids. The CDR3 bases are TGTGCCAGCAGTCTAGGCCTGGACACCTCTAGCACAGATACGCAGTATTTT. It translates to CASSLGLDTSSTDTQYF.

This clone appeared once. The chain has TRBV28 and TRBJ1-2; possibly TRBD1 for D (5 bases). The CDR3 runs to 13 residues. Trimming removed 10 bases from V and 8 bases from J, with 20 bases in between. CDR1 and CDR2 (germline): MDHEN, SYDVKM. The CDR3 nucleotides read TGTGCCATCTTCTCGCCGGGGAGGGGCGGCTACACCTTC. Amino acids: CAIFSPGRGGYTF.

In nucleotides, the CDR3 is TGCGCCAGCAGCACCGGGACAGGGGGTTTTGAAAAACTGTTTTTT. Protein product: CASSTGTGGFEKLFF. V and J are TRBV5-1 and TRBJ1-4; 11 nucleotides align to TRBD1. From germline, CDR1 is SGHRS and CDR2 YFSETQ. The CDR3 loop spans 15 amino acids. The V segment lost 4 bases and the J segment 7 bases; nucleotides outside the gene matches: 6.

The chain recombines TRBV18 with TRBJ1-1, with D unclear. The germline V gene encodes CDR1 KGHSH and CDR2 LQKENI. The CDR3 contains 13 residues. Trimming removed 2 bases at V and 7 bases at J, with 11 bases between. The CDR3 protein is CASSPNQRGEAFF. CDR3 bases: TGTGCCAGCTCACCAAATCAACGGGGTGAAGCTTTCTTT.